This T cell receptor beta chain was observed in a study of beta chain features in type 1 diabetes. Regarding the study as a whole: Within patients, naive, central memory and Treg TCRB repertoires seemed more similar than within healthy donors. All four CD4+ subsets of Type 1 diabetes patients contained TCRB CDR3s that were moderately but significantly shorter. There were fewer insertions and more deletions at the VDJ junctions of type 1 diabetes patients.

The germline CDR1 and CDR2 sequences are MNHEY and SMNVEV (reference sequence). The junction had 0 bases not matched to a gene; V was cut back by 6 bases and J by 5 bases. The CDR3 totals 12 residues. One heparinised blood draw, averaging about 116 mL, came from each donor. Expressed TCRB transcripts got sequenced, as all isolated RNA was reverse transcribed. Roughly 3.4 million reads per sample on average were obtained from naive, central memory and regulatory T cell samples. This table comes from immunoSEQ multiplex PCR, and its TCRdb copy is limited to in-frame clones, with some not included. In the table there are some 350,000 clones, over 9% of which are singletons. This clone was observed a handful of times. Its matching antigen is unknown.

This TCR derives from a man aged 25 to 40 with type 1 diabetes. J is TRBJ2-5 and V is TRBV27; 10 bases agree with TRBD1. The sequencing sample was made of central memory CD4+ T cells from blood. The CDR3 DNA follows: TGTGCCAGCAGGGGACAGGGGGAGACCCAGTACTTC. Translated: CASRGQGETQYF.